This TCR beta chain derives from a study of blood T cells in healthy people across ages. Peripheral blood, about 10 milliliters per donor, was collected. Study-level points and caveats: The recorded TCR beta diversity per million T cells decreased in a roughly linear manner with age. Without sorted subsets, naive and antigen-experienced compartments could not be conclusively compared.

The germline V and J ends were trimmed by 3 bases and 5 bases, with 4 bases remaining between them. The CDR3 sequence is 11 residues long. Germline CDR1 is MGHDK and CDR2 is SYGVNS. This clonotype was picked up a small number of times. Its antigen is unidentified. Using a J-beta primer mix together with a sample-barcoded 5' primer, a second PCR was run for roughly 7 to 11 cycles. TCRdb used MiXCR to reprocess the 5' RACE reads, holding one entry per CDR3 protein. In the table there are about 590,000 distinct CDR3 sequences, approximately 30% of which are singletons. The rearrangement links TRBV25-1 to TRBJ1-1; D unclear. Material: blood. This receptor was taken from a woman at least 80 years old in good health. The CDR3 sequence is CASSDMTEAFF. CDR3 DNA: TGTGCCAGCAGTGATATGACTGAAGCTTTCTTT.